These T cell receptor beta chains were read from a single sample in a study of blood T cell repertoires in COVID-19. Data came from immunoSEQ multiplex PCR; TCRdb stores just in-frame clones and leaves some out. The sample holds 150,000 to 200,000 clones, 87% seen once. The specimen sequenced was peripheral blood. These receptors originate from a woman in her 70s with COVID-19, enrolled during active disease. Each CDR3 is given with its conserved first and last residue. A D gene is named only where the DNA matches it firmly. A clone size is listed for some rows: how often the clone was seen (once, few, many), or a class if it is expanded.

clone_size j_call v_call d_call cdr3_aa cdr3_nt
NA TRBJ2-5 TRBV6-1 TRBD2 CASSETSGGQETQYF TGTGCCAGCAGTGAAACTAGCGGGGGACAAGAGACCCAGTACTTC
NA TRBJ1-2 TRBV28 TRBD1 CASRGTGQARNYGYTF TGTGCCAGTCGGGGCACGGGACAGGCCAGAAACTATGGCTACACCTTC
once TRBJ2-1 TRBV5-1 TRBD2 CASSPGTSGGNLRGEQFF TGCGCCAGCAGCCCCGGGACTAGCGGGGGGAACCTACGGGGTGAGCAGTTCTTC
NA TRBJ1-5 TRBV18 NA CASSPQGSNQPQHF TGTGCCAGCTCACCACAGGGGAGCAATCAGCCCCAGCATTTT
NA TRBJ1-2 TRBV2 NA CASSDQAGNGYTF TGTGCCAGCAGTGATCAGGCCGGGAATGGCTACACCTTC
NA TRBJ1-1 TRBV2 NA CASSLRGASGAAFF TGTGCCAGCAGTCTCCGCGGGGCCAGCGGGGCAGCTTTCTTT
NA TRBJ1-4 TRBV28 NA CASSLGPGTTNEKLFF TGTGCCAGCAGTTTAGGCCCGGGGACAACTAATGAAAAACTGTTTTTT
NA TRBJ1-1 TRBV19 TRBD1 CASSTGQGGRTEAFF TGTGCCAGTAGTACCGGACAGGGGGGGAGGACTGAAGCTTTCTTT
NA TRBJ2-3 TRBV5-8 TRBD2 CASSKLERGGLTDTQYF TGTGCCAGCAGCAAACTCGAGCGGGGAGGCCTGACAGATACGCAGTATTTT
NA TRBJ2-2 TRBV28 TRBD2 CASRIAGGFKELFF TGTGCCAGCAGAATAGCGGGGGGGTTTAAGGAGCTGTTTTTT
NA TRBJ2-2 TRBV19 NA CASRDYGRVNTGELFF TGTGCCAGTAGGGACTACGGGCGGGTGAACACCGGGGAGCTGTTTTTT
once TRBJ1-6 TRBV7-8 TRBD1 CASSVGSGTGLGGHNSPLHF TGTGCCAGCAGCGTTGGTTCCGGGACAGGTTTAGGAGGGCATAATTCACCCCTCCACTTT